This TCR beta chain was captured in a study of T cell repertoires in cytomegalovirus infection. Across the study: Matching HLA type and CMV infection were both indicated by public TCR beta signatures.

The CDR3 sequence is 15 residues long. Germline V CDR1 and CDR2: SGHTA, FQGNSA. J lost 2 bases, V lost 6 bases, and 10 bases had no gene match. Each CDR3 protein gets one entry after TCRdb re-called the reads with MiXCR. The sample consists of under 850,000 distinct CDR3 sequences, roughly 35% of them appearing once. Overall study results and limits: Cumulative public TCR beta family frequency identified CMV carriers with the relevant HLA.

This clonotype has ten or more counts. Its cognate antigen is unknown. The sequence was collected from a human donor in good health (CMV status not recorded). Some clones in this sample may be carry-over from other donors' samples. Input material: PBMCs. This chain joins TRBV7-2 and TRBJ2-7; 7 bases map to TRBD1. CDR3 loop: CASSPRQGPPYEQYF. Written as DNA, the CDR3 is TGTGCCAGCAGTCCGAGACAGGGACCTCCCTACGAGCAGTACTTC.